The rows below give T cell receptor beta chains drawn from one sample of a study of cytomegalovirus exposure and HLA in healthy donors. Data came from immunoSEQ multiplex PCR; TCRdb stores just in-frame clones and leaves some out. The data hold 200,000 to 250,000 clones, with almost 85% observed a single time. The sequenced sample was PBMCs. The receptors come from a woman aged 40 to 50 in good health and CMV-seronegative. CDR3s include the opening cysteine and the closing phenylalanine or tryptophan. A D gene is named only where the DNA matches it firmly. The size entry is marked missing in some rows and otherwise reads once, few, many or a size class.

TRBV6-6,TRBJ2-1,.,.,CASSTYNEQFF,TGTGCCAGCAGTACATACAATGAGCAGTTCTTC
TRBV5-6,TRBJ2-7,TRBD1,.,CASRPRDRGPEQYF,TGTGCCAGCAGACCCCGGGACAGGGGACCCGAGCAGTACTTC
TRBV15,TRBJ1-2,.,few,CATSREYGQNYGYTF,TGTGCCACCAGCAGAGAATACGGACAGAACTATGGCTACACCTTC
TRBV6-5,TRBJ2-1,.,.,CATKRPESSYNEQFF,TGTGCCACCAAGAGGCCGGAGAGCTCCTACAATGAGCAGTTCTTC
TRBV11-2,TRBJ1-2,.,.,CASSLGRGDYGYTF,TGTGCCAGCAGCTTGGGCAGGGGAGACTATGGCTACACCTTC
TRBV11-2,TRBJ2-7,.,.,CASSLLTLEQYF,TGTGCCAGCAGCCTCCTGACACTCGAGCAGTACTTC
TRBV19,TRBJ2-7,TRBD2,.,CASRDAGGPSYEQYF,TGTGCCAGTAGGGATGCGGGGGGCCCGTCCTACGAGCAGTACTTC
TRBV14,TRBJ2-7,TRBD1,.,CASSQEVRTGSVEQYF,TGTGCCAGCAGCCAAGAAGTCCGGACAGGGAGCGTCGAGCAGTACTTC
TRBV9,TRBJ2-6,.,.,CASSAYGSGANVLTF,TGTGCCAGCAGCGCCTACGGGTCTGGGGCCAACGTCCTGACTTTC
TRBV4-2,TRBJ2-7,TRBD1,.,CASSQDWIQGVSTEQYF,TGTGCCAGCAGCCAAGATTGGATACAGGGGGTGTCGACCGAGCAGTACTTC
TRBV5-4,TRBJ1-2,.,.,CASSLAQGISNYGYTF,TGTGCCAGCAGCTTGGCGCAGGGCATCTCTAACTATGGCTACACCTTC
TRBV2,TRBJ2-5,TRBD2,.,CASSESSGGTKRTQYF,TGTGCCAGCAGTGAGTCTAGCGGGGGGACCAAGAGGACCCAGTACTTC
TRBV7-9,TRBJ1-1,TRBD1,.,CASSPRQGAGSDTEAFF,TGTGCCAGCAGCCCCAGACAGGGGGCGGGCAGTGACACTGAAGCTTTCTTT
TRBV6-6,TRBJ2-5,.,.,CASTSILGGHQETQYF,TGTGCCAGCACCTCCATCCTGGGGGGTCATCAAGAGACCCAGTACTTC
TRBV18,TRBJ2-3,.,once,CASSPRRGRDTQYF,TGTGCCAGCTCACCACGGAGAGGCCGAGATACGCAGTATTTT
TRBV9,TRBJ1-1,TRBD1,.,CASSVATRDRVVAFF,TGTGCCAGCAGCGTAGCTACCCGAGACAGGGTAGTAGCTTTCTTT
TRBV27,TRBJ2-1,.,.,CASSLSMRGGSYNEQFF,TGTGCCAGCAGTTTATCGATGCGGGGAGGCTCCTACAATGAGCAGTTCTTC
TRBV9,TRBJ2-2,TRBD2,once,CASTVAGGGTGELFF,TGTGCCAGCACCGTAGCGGGGGGGGGCACCGGGGAGCTGTTTTTT
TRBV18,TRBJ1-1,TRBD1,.,CASSRTGMIFGTEAFF,TGTGCCAGCTCAAGGACAGGGATGATTTTTGGGACTGAAGCTTTCTTT
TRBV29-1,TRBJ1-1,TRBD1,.,CSVEVDRTRTEAFF,TGCAGCGTTGAAGTGGACAGGACGCGCACTGAAGCTTTCTTT
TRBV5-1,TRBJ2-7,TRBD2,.,CASSLVAGADEQYF,TGCGCCAGCAGCTTGGTAGCGGGGGCCGACGAGCAGTACTTC
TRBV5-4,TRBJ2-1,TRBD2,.,CASSPGLAGGDEQFF,TGTGCCAGCAGCCCGGGACTAGCGGGGGGGGACGAGCAGTTCTTC
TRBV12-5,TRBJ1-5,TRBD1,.,CASGLERDRRRPQHF,TGTGCTAGTGGTTTGGAACGGGACAGGAGACGGCCCCAGCATTTT
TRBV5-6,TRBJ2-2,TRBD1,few,CASSPTGWAGELFF,TGTGCCAGCAGCCCGACAGGGTGGGCCGGGGAGCTGTTTTTT
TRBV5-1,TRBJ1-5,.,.,CASSPQGYGQPQHF,TGCGCCAGCAGCCCACAGGGTTACGGACAGCCCCAGCATTTT
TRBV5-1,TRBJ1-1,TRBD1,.,CASSFQDRDTEAFF,TGCGCCAGCAGCTTTCAGGACAGGGACACTGAAGCTTTCTTT
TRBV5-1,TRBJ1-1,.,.,CASSLLGIDNTEAFF,TGCGCCAGCAGCTTGCTAGGAATCGACAACACTGAAGCTTTCTTT
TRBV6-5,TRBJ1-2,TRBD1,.,CATRDSYYGYTF,TGTGCCACCAGGGACAGTTACTATGGCTACACCTTC
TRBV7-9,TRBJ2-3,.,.,CASSEPSRASTDTQYF,TGTGCCAGCAGCGAACCATCCAGGGCCAGCACAGATACGCAGTATTTT
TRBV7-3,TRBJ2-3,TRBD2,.,CASSPSGGGADTQYF,TGTGCCAGCAGCCCTAGCGGGGGAGGGGCAGATACGCAGTATTTT
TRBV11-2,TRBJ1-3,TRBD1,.,CASSPTSGGSGNTIYF,TGTGCCAGCAGCCCGACCTCAGGGGGATCTGGAAACACCATATATTTT
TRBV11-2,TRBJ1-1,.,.,CASSPRQEAFF,TGTGCCAGCAGCCCGAGACAGGAAGCTTTCTTT
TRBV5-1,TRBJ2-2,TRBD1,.,CASRSSGGANTGELFF,TGCGCCAGCAGATCATCAGGGGGCGCGAACACCGGGGAGCTGTTTTTT
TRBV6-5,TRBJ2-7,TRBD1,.,CAARGGAFAEQYF,TGTGCCGCCCGAGGGGGCGCGTTCGCCGAGCAGTACTTC
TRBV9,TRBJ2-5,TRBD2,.,CASSVAWGGQETQYF,TGTGCCAGCAGCGTAGCTTGGGGGGGCCAAGAGACCCAGTACTTC
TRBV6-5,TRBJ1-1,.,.,CASSSRETNTEAFF,TGTGCCAGCAGTAGCCGGGAGACGAACACTGAAGCTTTCTTT
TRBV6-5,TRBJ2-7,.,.,CASSYSGSSYEQYF,TGTGCCAGCAGTTACTCGGGCAGCTCCTACGAGCAGTACTTC
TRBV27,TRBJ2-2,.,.,CASNSGVDTGELFF,TGTGCCAGCAATTCGGGGGTTGACACCGGGGAGCTGTTTTTT
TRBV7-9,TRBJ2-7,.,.,CASSLGDSAEQYF,TGTGCCAGCAGCTTGGGTGACTCCGCCGAGCAGTACTTC
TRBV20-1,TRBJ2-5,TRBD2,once,CSASDGGVQYF,TGCAGTGCTAGCGATGGGGGGGTCCAGTACTTC
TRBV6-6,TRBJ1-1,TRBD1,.,CASSYSGTGQGAEAFF,TGTGCCAGCAGTTACTCGGGGACAGGGCAAGGGGCTGAAGCTTTCTTT
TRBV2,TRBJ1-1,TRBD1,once,CASSGQGPGGNTEAFF,TGTGCCAGCAGTGGACAGGGGCCGGGGGGTAACACTGAAGCTTTCTTT
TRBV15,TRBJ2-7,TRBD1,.,CATSRGQGFYEQYF,TGTGCCACCAGCAGAGGACAGGGATTCTACGAGCAGTACTTC
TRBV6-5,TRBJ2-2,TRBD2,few,CASSYGLGTGELFF,TGTGCCAGCAGTTACGGACTAGGAACCGGGGAGCTGTTTTTT
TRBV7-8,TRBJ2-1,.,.,CASSLAGQNEQFF,TGTGCCAGCAGCTTAGCAGGACAGAATGAGCAGTTCTTC
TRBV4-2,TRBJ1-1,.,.,CASSRAPGGGDTEAFF,TGTGCCAGCAGCCGAGCCCCGGGGGGAGGGGACACTGAAGCTTTCTTT
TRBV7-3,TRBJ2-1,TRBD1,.,CASSRDRVYNEQFF,TGTGCCAGCAGCCGGGACAGGGTCTACAATGAGCAGTTCTTC
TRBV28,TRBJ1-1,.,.,CATAGGVFTEAFF,TGTGCCACGGCGGGGGGAGTTTTCACTGAAGCTTTCTTT
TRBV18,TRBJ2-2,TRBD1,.,CASSPTQGAAGELFF,TGTGCCAGCTCACCGACGCAGGGGGCAGCCGGGGAGCTGTTTTTT
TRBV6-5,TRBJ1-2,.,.,CASRGTGANYGYTF,TGTGCCAGCAGGGGTACGGGGGCTAACTATGGCTACACCTTC
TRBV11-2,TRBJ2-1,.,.,CASSFGSSYNEQFF,TGTGCCAGCAGCTTTGGTAGCTCCTACAATGAGCAGTTCTTC
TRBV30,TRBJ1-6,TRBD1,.,CAWRAGTANSPLHF,TGTGCCTGGAGGGCCGGGACAGCTAATTCACCCCTCCACTTT
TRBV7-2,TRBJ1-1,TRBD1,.,CASSGQGLWNTEAFF,TGTGCCAGCAGCGGACAGGGGTTGTGGAACACTGAAGCTTTCTTT
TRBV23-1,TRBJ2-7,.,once,CASSGPRDIPFYEQYF,TGCGCCAGCAGTGGACCCCGGGACATCCCTTTCTACGAGCAGTACTTC
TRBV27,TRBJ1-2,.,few,CASSFGGLDGYTF,TGTGCCAGCAGTTTTGGAGGGTTGGATGGCTACACCTTC